Below, 17 T cell receptor beta chains from the same sample are listed, as sequenced in a study of cytomegalovirus exposure and HLA in healthy donors. Only in-frame clones appear in the TCRdb table, and some are missing; sequencing was by immunoSEQ multiplex PCR. This sample carries approximately 60,000 clones, around nine tenths of them seen once, and the ten largest clones take approximately 3%. Sequencing input: PBMCs. These receptor sequences come from a man aged 18 to 30 in good health and CMV-seronegative.

The gene calls are TRBV18 and TRBJ2-4; 7 bases agree with TRBD1. This CDR3 region has 17 residues. Germline-derived CDR1 and CDR2 are KGHSH and LQKENI. V shed 3 bases, J shed 0 bases, and the junction held 8 bases outside the gene matches. Here the CDR3 reads CASSPGQPTLAKNIQYF. DNA of the CDR3: TGTGCCAGCTCACCGGGACAGCCTACCCTAGCCAAAAACATTCAGTACTTC.

The CDR3 DNA follows: TGTGCCTGGAGTACGACAGGGAAGTTTAGGGATACGCAGTATTTT. It yields the protein CAWSTTGKFRDTQYF. The chain recombines TRBV30 with TRBJ2-3; 7 positions match TRBD1. The germline CDR1 and CDR2 sequences are GTSNPN and SVGIG (reference sequence). Trimming removed 2 bases from V and 6 bases from J; junction bases left unmatched: 11. The CDR3 has 15 amino acids.

This clone came up once. The V call is TRBV9, the J call TRBJ1-2; TRBD1 might be the D (6 bases). V was clipped by 3 bases and J by 4 bases, with 13 bases between them. The length of the CDR3 is 14 residues. In germline, CDR1 is SGDLS, CDR2 YYNGEE. CDR3 coding DNA: TGTGCCAGCAGCGCATTACAGGGTGGCTATGGCTACACCTTC. Its protein is CASSALQGGYGYTF.

The chain recombines TRBV29-1 with TRBJ2-5; D is unresolved. V was clipped by 2 bases and J by 4 bases, with 8 bases between them. Germline lookup yields CDR1 SQVTM and CDR2 ANQGSEA. CDR3 length: 12 residues. In DNA, the CDR3 is TGCAGCGTTGAAATAAGTAGAGAGACCCAGTACTTC. Encoded protein: CSVEISRETQYF.

The CDR3 region has the DNA TGTGCCAGCAGTCGACCGGGACAGGGAATAGGTGAGCAGTACTTC. This translates into CASSRPGQGIGEQYF. The gene calls are TRBV28 and TRBJ2-7; 9 nucleotides line up with TRBD1. The germline CDR1 and CDR2 sequences are MDHEN and SYDVKM. The CDR3 runs to 15 residues. Trimming took 5 bases from V and 7 from J; bases not matched to a gene: 12. Supplemented by reference TRBV28 and TRBJ2-7, the full variable domain reads DVKVTQSSRYLVKRTGEKVFLECVQDMDHENMFWYRQDPGLGLRLIYFSYDVKMKEKGDIPEGYSVSREKKERFSLILESASTNQTSMYLCASSRPGQGIGEQYFGPGTRLTVT.

This clone was seen just once. This chain joins TRBV2 and TRBJ1-5; D ambiguous. Germline V gene data show CDR1 as SNHLY and CDR2 as FYNNEI. V lost 4 bases, J lost 7 bases, and 11 bases lay in between. The CDR3 has 13 amino acids. CDR3: CASSGTGWQPQHF. The CDR3, as DNA: TGTGCCAGCAGTGGTACGGGATGGCAGCCCCAGCATTTT. The full variable domain, rest sourced from reference TRBV2 and TRBJ1-5, is EPEVTQTPSHQVTQMGQEVILRCVPISNHLYFYWYRQILGQKVEFLVSFYNNEISEKSEIFDDQFSVERPDGSNFTLKIRSTKLEDSAMYFCASSGTGWQPQHFGDGTRLSIL.

The chain recombines TRBV27 with TRBJ1-3; no clear D gene. V dropped 5 bases and J dropped 0 bases, with 17 bases sitting between them. Germline loops: CDR1 MNHEY, CDR2 SMNVEV (reference sequence). This CDR3 comprises 17 residues. Here the CDR3 DNA reads TGTGCCAGCAGTCCCTCCGACGGAGACTTCTCTGGAAACACCATATATTTT. Translating it yields CASSPSDGDFSGNTIYF.

This clone has just a few counts. The gene calls are TRBV19 and TRBJ2-1, with 7 nucleotides matching TRBD2. CDR3 length equals 15 residues. Trimming took 1 base from V and 5 from J; bases not matched to a gene: 5. Germline CDR1 reads LNHDA; CDR2 reads SQIVND (reference sequence). CDR3 coding DNA: TGTGCCAGTAGTATAGGAGCGGGATTCCACAATGAGCAGTTCTTC. It is translated as CASSIGAGFHNEQFF.

The chain has TRBV7-2 and TRBJ1-1; tentatively, D is TRBD1 (5 bases). Germline loops: CDR1 SGHTA, CDR2 FQGNSA. The germline V and J ends were trimmed by 8 bases and 3 bases, with 22 bases remaining between them. The CDR3 is made up of 16 amino acids. The CDR3 DNA follows: TGTGCCAGCTCGCTTCTCCTAGGGGAAGGGGACACTGAAGCTTTCTTT. Translated: CASSLLLGEGDTEAFF.

In this sample, this clone turned up once. V usage is TRBV6-5 and J usage is TRBJ2-7, with 8 nucleotides matching TRBD2. Trimming at V came to 6 bases and at J to 7 bases, leaving 11 bases not matched to a gene. The CDR3 contains 14 residues. CDR1 is MNHEY, CDR2 SVGAGI, per germline. CDR3 protein: CASRAGRGLREQYF. Here the CDR3 DNA reads TGTGCCAGCAGGGCCGGGAGGGGGTTGCGGGAGCAGTACTTC.

The genes are TRBV2 and TRBJ2-1; D possibly corresponds to TRBD1 (6 bases). Germline CDR1 reads SNHLY; CDR2 reads FYNNEI. The V end lost 5 bases, the J end lost 8 bases, and 10 bases lay between the germline ends. The CDR3 is made up of 12 amino acids. CDR3 nucleotides: TGTGCCAGCAGTCCACAGGGCTATGAGCAGTTCTTC. Protein: CASSPQGYEQFF.

The gene calls are TRBV18 and TRBJ2-3, with 14 bases lining up with TRBD2. The germline V gene encodes CDR1 KGHSH and CDR2 LQKENI. The CDR3 contains 17 residues. Trimming took 2 bases from V and 1 from J; bases not matched to a gene: 2. CDR3 in amino acids: CASSPGTSGSGTDTQYF. In nucleotides, the CDR3 is TGTGCCAGCTCACCAGGGACTAGCGGGAGCGGCACAGATACGCAGTATTTT.

The rearrangement joins TRBV27 to TRBJ1-1; D is perhaps TRBD1 (5 bases). V was shortened by 2 bases and J by 4 bases, with 14 bases between the two germline ends. Germline CDR1 reads MNHEY; CDR2 reads SMNVEV (reference sequence). The CDR3 spans 15 residues. CDR3 region: CASSLQGDWSTEAFF. The DNA for the CDR3 is TGTGCCAGCAGTTTACAGGGTGATTGGAGCACTGAAGCTTTCTTT.

This clone has only one observation. J is TRBJ1-2 and V is TRBV6-5; D may be TRBD1 (5 bases). This CDR3 spans 13 amino acids. The germline CDR1 and CDR2 sequences are MNHEY and SVGAGI. Between the trimmed V and J ends, which lost 2 bases and 3 bases, there was a span of 7 bases. The CDR3 reads CASSYGRDYGYTF. As DNA, the CDR3 is TGTGCCAGCAGTTACGGCAGGGACTATGGCTACACCTTC.

This rearrangement joins TRBV12-5 to TRBJ2-7, with a possible D match to TRBD2 (6 bases). Per germline, CDR1 LGHNT and CDR2 FRNRAP. The CDR3 is 12 amino acids. Written as DNA, the CDR3 is TGTGTCTATAGACTAGACTCCTACGAGCAGTACTTC. It translates to CVYRLDSYEQYF.

The chain recombines TRBV29-1 with TRBJ2-1, with a weak D call TRBD1 (6 bases). The CDR3 sequence is 11 residues long. The V gene lost 7 bases and the J gene lost 4 bases, with 8 bases spanning the gap. Germline V gives CDR1 SQVTM, CDR2 ANQGSEA. CDR3 sequence reads: CSAGQYNEQFF. The CDR3 coding sequence is TGCAGCGCCGGACAGTACAATGAGCAGTTCTTC.

The chain joins TRBV11-2 to TRBJ2-1; 8 bases fit TRBD1. The CDR3 length is 14 residues. Germline V lookup: CDR1 SGHAT, CDR2 FQNNGV. V was clipped by 5 bases and J by 4 bases; unmatched bases: 4. CDR3 region: CASSRQGQYNEQFF. In nucleotides, the CDR3 is TGTGCCAGCAGCCGACAGGGGCAATACAATGAGCAGTTCTTC.